The rows below give T cell receptor beta chains drawn from one sample of a study of CD8 T cells in ankylosing spondylitis. TCRdb itself ran the 5' RACE reads through MiXCR, one entry per CDR3 protein. The data show fewer than 250,000 distinct CDR3 sequences, about 11% seen once. The specimen sequenced was blood, either unsorted or a sorted T cell fraction (not recorded which). The receptor set was obtained from a male donor with ankylosing spondylitis or in good health (not recorded which). The CDR3 runs from the conserved cysteine through the conserved F or W. A D gene is named only where the DNA matches it firmly. Some rows mark clone size as missing; the rest say once, few, many or name a class of expanded clone.

D gene,V gene,J gene,clone size,CDR3 DNA,CDR3 protein
TRBD2,TRBV20-1,TRBJ2-3,many,TGCAGTGCCAGGACTAGCGGACCCACAGATACGCAGTATTTT,CSARTSGPTDTQYF
NA,TRBV28,TRBJ1-4,NA,TGTGCCAGCGGATTAGGGGGAAATAATGAAAAACTGTTTTTT,CASGLGGNNEKLFF
NA,TRBV5-1,TRBJ2-7,NA,TGCGCCAGCAGCTTTACAGGTATGGCCGTCGAGCAGTACTTC,CASSFTGMAVEQYF
NA,TRBV6-2/TRBV6-3,TRBJ1-5,many,TGTGCCAGCAGTTATTACCGAAGGGGGGAAGACGTGTCCCCTAATCAGCCCCAGCATTTT,CASSYYRRGEDVSPNQPQHF
TRBD1,TRBV29-1,TRBJ1-1,few,TGCAGCGTTGACACAGGGGGCACTGAAGCTTTCTTT,CSVDTGGTEAFF
NA,TRBV6-5,TRBJ2-3,many,TGTGCCAGCAGAACCCCGTCAGGGGGGGGCACAGATACGCAGTATTTT,CASRTPSGGGTDTQYF
TRBD1,TRBV18,TRBJ2-7,many,TGTGCCAGCTCCAAACCCGAGACAGGGGACGAGCAGTACTTC,CASSKPETGDEQYF
TRBD1,TRBV20-1,TRBJ2-2,few,TGCAGTGCCCCCGGACAGGCTAACACCGGGGAGCTGTTTTTT,CSAPGQANTGELFF
TRBD1,TRBV30,TRBJ2-7,once,TGTGCCTGGAGTACGACAGGGGGCTCCGAGCAGTACTTC,CAWSTTGGSEQYF
NA,TRBV5-6,TRBJ2-1,many,TGTGCCAGCAGCAGGGTCAATGAGCAGTTCTTC,CASSRVNEQFF
TRBD2,TRBV24-1,TRBJ2-5,NA,TGTGCCGCCAGTGATTCCGGGACGGCAGGACTAGCGGGGGGGCCTCGTGAGACCCAGTACTTC,CAASDSGTAGLAGGPRETQYF
NA,TRBV5-1,TRBJ2-7,many,TGCGCCAGCAGCTTGGGCTTTACAGCAGACACCTACGAGCAGTACTTC,CASSLGFTADTYEQYF
NA,TRBV29-1,TRBJ1-2,many,TGCAGCGTTGAATCGGACAGCGATGGCTACACCTTC,CSVESDSDGYTF
NA,TRBV7-3,TRBJ2-5,many,TGTGCCAGCAGCTCGGACAGATTGGAGACCCAGTACTTC,CASSSDRLETQYF
NA,TRBV5-1,TRBJ2-5,many,TGCGCCAGCAGCTTGGGACCTCAAGAGACCCAGTACTTC,CASSLGPQETQYF
NA,TRBV4-2,TRBJ2-5,NA,TGTGCCAGCAGCCAGGAACAAGAGACCCAGTACTTC,CASSQEQETQYF
NA,TRBV6-6,TRBJ1-5,many,TGTGCCAGCATTAAACAGGAAAATCAGCCCCAGCATTTT,CASIKQENQPQHF
TRBD1,TRBV28,TRBJ1-2,many,TGTGCTAGCACCACCAGACAGGGGCTCGGCTACACCTTC,CASTTRQGLGYTF
NA,TRBV11-2,TRBJ2-1,many,TGTGCCAGCAGCTTGAGGGACACTTACTACAATGAGCAGTTCTTC,CASSLRDTYYNEQFF
TRBD2,TRBV29-1,TRBJ2-5,NA,TGCAGCGTTGGGTCTGCGGGGGTAGAGACCCAGTACTTC,CSVGSAGVETQYF
NA,TRBV20-1,TRBJ1-6,NA,TGCAGTGCTGGGAAACAACCCCTCCACTTT,CSAGKQPLHF
NA,TRBV7-2,TRBJ2-7,many,TGTGCCAGCAGCTTAGGGGCAGGGAACTACGAGCAGTACTTC,CASSLGAGNYEQYF
NA,TRBV27,TRBJ2-5,few,TGTGCCAGCAGTGGGCGGGGAGGAGGCCAAGAGACCCAGTACTTC,CASSGRGGGQETQYF
TRBD2,TRBV7-2,TRBJ2-3,NA,TGTGCCAGCAGCCAAATAGCGGGGGGGCCGATAGATACGCAGTATTTT,CASSQIAGGPIDTQYF
TRBD2,TRBV20-1,TRBJ2-5,many,TGCAGTGCTAGAGATGAAGTGGACCGCCGGGAGGGGACCCAGTACTTC,CSARDEVDRREGTQYF
TRBD1,TRBV7-2,TRBJ1-6,many,TGTGCCAGCAGCTCCCCCCAGGGGACAGGAGATTCACCCCTCCACTTT,CASSSPQGTGDSPLHF
NA,TRBV12-3/TRBV12-4,TRBJ2-5,NA,TGTGCCAGCAACCTGGCTGGAGGAGAGACCCAGTACTTC,CASNLAGGETQYF
TRBD1,TRBV27,TRBJ2-5,few,TGTGCCAGCAGTCGAAACAGGGGGCTCTCCCAAGAGACCCAGTACTTC,CASSRNRGLSQETQYF
NA,TRBV3-1,TRBJ2-3,many,TGTGCCAGCAGCCAAGGTTACACAGATACGCAGTATTTT,CASSQGYTDTQYF
NA,TRBV29-1,TRBJ2-2,many,TGCAGCGTTGACCTGGACTATCCGGGCGGGGAGCTGTTTTTT,CSVDLDYPGGELFF
NA,TRBV5-1,TRBJ2-7,many,TGCGCCAGCAGCTTGGCTCGGCAGGATACCTACGAGCAGTACTTC,CASSLARQDTYEQYF
NA,TRBV7-2,TRBJ2-7,many,TGTGCCAGCAGCGCGTCGGGACTGAACCCCTACGAGCAGTACTTC,CASSASGLNPYEQYF
NA,TRBV12-3/TRBV12-4,TRBJ2-6,many,TGTGCCAGCAGTTTCGGGACTGGGGCGGCCAACGTCCTGACTTTC,CASSFGTGAANVLTF
TRBD2,TRBV27,TRBJ2-3,many,TGTGCCAGCGGTGGACTAGCGGGGGGGCCGAATACGCAGTATTTT,CASGGLAGGPNTQYF
NA,TRBV12-3/TRBV12-4,TRBJ2-2,few,TGTGCCAGCAACCTTGATACCGGGGAGCTGTTTTTT,CASNLDTGELFF
NA,TRBV10-3,TRBJ1-1,few,TGTGCCATCAGTGAGGAGGCCTTATCGGCTTTCTTT,CAISEEALSAFF
NA,TRBV5-1,TRBJ2-3,many,TGCGCCAGCAACCTCGGGCCGGGGGTTAGCACAGATACGCAGTATTTT,CASNLGPGVSTDTQYF
TRBD1,TRBV29-1,TRBJ1-1,NA,TGCAGCGGGGACAGGGGGCTCACTGAAGCTTTCTTT,CSGDRGLTEAFF
TRBD1,TRBV28,TRBJ2-5,many,TGTGCCAGCAGTTTATATCCCCCTCGGACAGGGGAAGAGACCCAGTACTTC,CASSLYPPRTGEETQYF
TRBD2,TRBV5-1,TRBJ2-5,few,TGCGCCAGCAGCCCCCCCAGCGGGGGGGAAGCCCAGTACTTC,CASSPPSGGEAQYF
TRBD1,TRBV7-6,TRBJ1-2,few,TGTGCCAGCAGCCCTGCTGGAGGGGGCCCAGTTAACTATGGCTACACCTTC,CASSPAGGGPVNYGYTF
TRBD1,TRBV12-3/TRBV12-4,TRBJ1-1,many,TGTGCCAGCAGTACTATGACAGGGGCCACTGAAGCTTTCTTT,CASSTMTGATEAFF
NA,TRBV6-2/TRBV6-3,TRBJ1-1,few,TGTGCCAGCAGTTACAGTAACAGGATATTT,CASSYSNRIF
NA,TRBV10-3,TRBJ1-1,many,TGTGCCATCAGTGAGTTTAAGGGGGACGGTGAAGCTTTCTTT,CAISEFKGDGEAFF
NA,TRBV5-6,TRBJ2-2,many,TGTGCCAGCAGCTTGGCCATTAGGGGATACTACACCGGGGAGCTGTTTTTT,CASSLAIRGYYTGELFF
NA,TRBV5-1,TRBJ2-3,many,TGCGCCAGCAGCTTGGACCGGGCGGCGTCGGTGGGAGATACGCAGTATTTT,CASSLDRAASVGDTQYF
NA,TRBV12-3/TRBV12-4,TRBJ1-5,many,TGTGCCAGCAGTAAGGTCGAGGGGAAGGGCAATCAGCCCCAGCATTTT,CASSKVEGKGNQPQHF
NA,TRBV27,TRBJ2-1,few,TGTGCCAGCAGTTTAGGGGTCTCCTACAATGAGCAGTTCTTC,CASSLGVSYNEQFF
TRBD1,TRBV7-2,TRBJ2-3,many,TGTGCCAGCAGCTCCACAGGGGCCGGCACAGATACGCAGTATTTT,CASSSTGAGTDTQYF
NA,TRBV5-1,TRBJ2-7,many,TGCGCCAGCAGCAACCCAACCAGGGGCGCCTTTGGCTACGAGCAGTACTTC,CASSNPTRGAFGYEQYF